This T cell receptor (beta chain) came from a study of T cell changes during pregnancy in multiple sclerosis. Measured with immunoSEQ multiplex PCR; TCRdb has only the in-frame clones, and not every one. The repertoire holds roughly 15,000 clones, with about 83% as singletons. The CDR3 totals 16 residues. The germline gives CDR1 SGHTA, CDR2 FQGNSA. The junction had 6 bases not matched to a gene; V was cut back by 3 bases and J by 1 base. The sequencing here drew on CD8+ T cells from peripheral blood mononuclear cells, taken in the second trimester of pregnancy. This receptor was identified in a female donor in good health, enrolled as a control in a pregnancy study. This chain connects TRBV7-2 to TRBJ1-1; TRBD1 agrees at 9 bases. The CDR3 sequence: CASSLGTGWGNTEAFF. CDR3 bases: TGTGCCAGCAGCTTGGGGACAGGGTGGGGGAACACTGAAGCTTTCTTT.